The next 32 T cell receptor beta chains were all read from a single sample in a study of T-cell reconstitution after alpha-beta-depleted transplantation in children. Unique molecular identifiers were incorporated during preparation of the TCRbeta library. TCRdb reprocessed the PCR reads via MiXCR and lists one record per CDR3 protein. The table records about 460,000 distinct CDR3 sequences, approximately 13% of them present only once. The sequenced sample was PBMCs from the stem cell graft donor, obtained from the stem cell graft. The source of these receptors is a human donor who donated a stem cell graft to a child with combined immunodeficiency.

This chain connects TRBV19 to TRBJ1-3; 7 bases are shared with TRBD1. Germline trimming cut 8 bases from V and 0 bases from J; bases unmatched to any gene: 7. Looked up from germline, CDR1 is LNHDA and CDR2 is SQIVND (reference sequence). This CDR3 has 15 residues. The CDR3 reads CASSTGQNSGNTIYF. The CDR3 DNA is TGTGCCAGTTCAACGGGACAGAACTCTGGAAACACCATATATTTT.

This clonotype was counted at least ten times. The gene calls are TRBV5-6 and TRBJ2-1, with 12 bases aligning to TRBD2. V lost 0 bases, J lost 3 bases, and 10 bases stayed unmatched. The CDR3 extends over 19 amino acids. In germline, CDR1 is SGHDT, CDR2 YYEEEE. DNA of the CDR3: TGTGCCAGCAGCTTGGCTCTAGCGGGAGGGCCGTGGTACTACAATGAGCAGTTCTTC. Protein sequence: CASSLALAGGPWYYNEQFF.

The V and J genes are TRBV5-1 and TRBJ2-3; D is undetermined. The CDR3 is 14 amino acids. The germline V gene has CDR1 SGHRS and CDR2 YFSETQ. Trimming left V 6 bases short and J 2 bases short, with 13 bases between. The CDR3 nucleotides read TGCGCCAGCACCTACCAGGCCTACACAGATACGCAGTATTTT. It codes for CASTYQAYTDTQYF.

CDR3 DNA: TGTGCCAGCCCGAGAGAGGGATTTAGTAGCTCCTACAATGAGCAGTTCTTC. Its protein product is CASPREGFSSSYNEQFF. This chain connects TRBV6-2 or TRBV6-3 to TRBJ2-1, with D possibly being TRBD2 (5 bases). CDR1 MNHEY and CDR2 SVGEGT come from the germline V gene. This CDR3 contains 17 residues. Trimming left V 8 bases short and J 0 bases short, with 20 bases between.

This clonotype was detected ten times or more. The chain recombines TRBV7-2 with TRBJ2-6; either TRBD1 or TRBD2 may supply D (5 bases each). Germline V lookup: CDR1 SGHTA, CDR2 FQGNSA. The CDR3 has 16 residues. V shed 5 bases and J shed 6 bases, with 17 bases lying between them. The CDR3 DNA follows: TGTGCCAGCAGCCTCACAGGCTCCCGGGAGGCCAACGTCCTGACTTTC. Encoded protein: CASSLTGSREANVLTF.

The chain links TRBV5-1 to TRBJ2-2, with D unclear. Germline values: CDR1 SGHRS, CDR2 YFSETQ. The V end was cut by 5 bases, the J end by 2 bases, with 13 bases between. The CDR3 is 15 residues long. CDR3 coding DNA: TGCGCCAGCAGTCTCAATCGGCCCAACACCGGGGAGCTGTTTTTT. Residues: CASSLNRPNTGELFF.

The chain uses TRBV19 and TRBJ1-5; D not resolved. V lost 6 bases to trimming and J lost 0 bases, with 12 bases between them. Germline loops: CDR1 LNHDA, CDR2 SQIVND (reference sequence). This CDR3 has 15 amino acids. The CDR3 reads CASSIQSYSNQPQHF. Here the CDR3 DNA reads TGTGCCAGTAGCATCCAGTCGTATAGCAATCAGCCCCAGCATTTT.

This clonotype was seen many times. The gene calls are TRBV6-2 or TRBV6-3 and TRBJ2-1, with 9 nucleotides matching TRBD2. Trimming cost V 6 bases and J 7 bases; bases outside gene matches: 10. This CDR3 comprises 15 residues. Germline CDR1 MNHEY, CDR2 SVGEGT. In nucleotides, the CDR3 is TGTGCCAGCAGCTACGGGCTAGCGGGACGAAATGAGCAGTTCTTC. It codes for CASSYGLAGRNEQFF.

This clonotype was observed at least ten times. The chain is built from TRBV12-3 or TRBV12-4 and TRBJ2-2; 9 positions agree with TRBD2. The CDR3 covers 18 residues. V was clipped by 5 bases and J by 0 bases; unmatched bases: 10. This chain's CDR3 is CASSKVAGDPTNTGELFF. The CDR3 DNA sequence: TGTGCCAGCAGTAAGGTAGCGGGAGACCCAACGAACACCGGGGAGCTGTTTTTT.

The chain is built from TRBV25-1 and TRBJ2-3; the match to TRBD2 covers 11 bases. CDR3 length equals 14 residues. CDR1 MGHDK and CDR2 SYGVNS come from the germline V gene. V dropped 5 bases and J dropped 4; count of bases not matched to a gene: 2. The CDR3 DNA follows: TGTGCCAGCAGTACTAGCGGGAGTGCAGATACGCAGTATTTT. Its protein is CASSTSGSADTQYF.

This clonotype was seen a few times. The V gene is TRBV7-2, the J gene TRBJ1-1; D unclear. Per the germline V gene, CDR1 is SGHTA and CDR2 is FQGNSA. The CDR3 has 12 residues. The V end was cut by 5 bases, the J end by 7 bases, with 11 bases between. Written as DNA, the CDR3 is TGTGCCAGCAGCCTTAGGACGTATGAAGCTTTCTTT. This translates into CASSLRTYEAFF.

V is TRBV25-1 and J is TRBJ2-5; TRBD1 matches at 9 bases. From germline, CDR1 is MGHDK and CDR2 SYGVNS. CDR3 size: 14 residues. Trimming removed 3 bases from V and 4 bases from J; junction bases left unmatched: 3. CDR3 protein: CASSEGQGPETQYF. Written as DNA, the CDR3 is TGTGCCAGCAGTGAGGGACAGGGACCAGAGACCCAGTACTTC.

This clonotype occurred many times. The CDR3 region is CASSLVTSGGLSNEQFF. The CDR3 nucleotides are TGTGCCAGCAGCTTAGTGACTAGCGGGGGGCTGTCCAATGAGCAGTTCTTC. The chain recombines TRBV7-2 with TRBJ2-1; 13 bases agree with TRBD2. Germline CDR1 reads SGHTA; CDR2 reads FQGNSA. J gave up 6 bases and V 1 base, and 6 bases lay outside the gene matches. This CDR3 contains 17 residues.

This clonotype was detected only a few times. This chain connects TRBV20-1 to TRBJ2-1; no clear D. This CDR3 is 11 amino acids long. Germline V gene sequence: CDR1 DFQATT, CDR2 SNEGSKA (reference sequence). V was shortened by 7 bases and J by 6 bases, with 10 bases between the two germline ends. The CDR3 reads CSVVRTNEQFF. In DNA, the CDR3 is TGCAGTGTGGTAAGAACCAATGAGCAGTTCTTC.

The chain employs TRBV7-3 and TRBJ2-1; D is perhaps TRBD1 (6 bases). From germline, CDR1 is SGHTA and CDR2 FQGTGA. The CDR3 length is 15 residues. V shed 0 bases and J shed 10 bases, with 16 bases lying between them. The CDR3 bases are TGTGCCAGCAGCTTAACGGCCACAGGGAAGGGGGAGCAGTTCTTC. Its translation: CASSLTATGKGEQFF.

This clonotype showed up just once. The chain has TRBV20-1 and TRBJ2-3; 12 bases line up with TRBD2. J was trimmed by 0 bases and V by 5 bases; bases with no gene match: 6. Germline V CDR1 and CDR2: DFQATT, SNEGSKA (reference sequence). This CDR3 has 16 residues. The CDR3 loop reads CSALTSGSPSTDTQYF. In nucleotides, the CDR3 is TGCAGTGCTTTGACTAGCGGGAGCCCTAGCACAGATACGCAGTATTTT.

The table lists this clonotype with a count of one. This chain links TRBV25-1 with TRBJ2-1, with a tentative D call TRBD1 (7 bases). CDR1 and CDR2 (germline): MGHDK, SYGVNS. The V and J ends lost 8 bases and 8 bases respectively, with 16 bases between them. This CDR3 has 13 residues. CDR3 in amino acids: CASSGDSFDEQFF. The CDR3 DNA sequence: TGTGCCAGCTCGGGGGACAGTTTTGATGAGCAGTTCTTC.

This clonotype turned up a few times. The V call is TRBV6-5, the J call TRBJ2-7; TRBD1 is a possible D gene (6 bases). The CDR3 totals 13 residues. Germline CDR1 is MNHEY and CDR2 is SVGAGI. Trimming left V 0 bases short and J 6 bases short, with 9 bases between. The CDR3, as DNA: TGTGCCAGCAGTTACTCTCAGGGGATCGAGCAGTACTTC. Protein: CASSYSQGIEQYF.

V is TRBV2 and J is TRBJ2-3; TRBD2 agrees at 8 bases. This CDR3 contains 15 residues. After removal of 9 bases from V and 1 base from J, the junction contained 9 bases not matched to a gene. The V gene's germline CDR1 is SNHLY and CDR2 FYNNEI. The CDR3: CASGRRRGGTDTQYF. DNA of the CDR3: TGTGCCAGTGGACGGCGGCGGGGGGGCACAGATACGCAGTATTTT.

This chain connects TRBV11-3 to TRBJ2-7, with D possibly being TRBD1 (6 bases). The ends were cut back, 5 bases at V and 6 bases at J, with 20 bases in the middle. This CDR3 contains 15 residues. Germline loops: CDR1 SGHNT, CDR2 YENEEA. The CDR3 DNA reads TGTGCCAGCAGCCAAACTAGGGGGTTTGGCGCCGAGCAGTACTTC. Its translation is CASSQTRGFGAEQYF.

The chain joins TRBV27 to TRBJ2-1, with TRBD2 matching 14 bases. Unmatched junction bases numbered 6, after V lost 8 bases and J lost 9 bases. The CDR3 consists of 14 residues. Germline lookup yields CDR1 MNHEY and CDR2 SMNVEV (reference sequence). The CDR3 loop is CASRGLAGVGEQFF. The CDR3 DNA sequence: TGTGCCAGCCGGGGACTAGCGGGAGTGGGTGAGCAGTTCTTC.

The rearrangement uses TRBV20-1 and TRBJ1-4; no firm D call. Per the germline V gene, CDR1 is DFQATT and CDR2 is SNEGSKA (reference sequence). Trimming stripped 3 bases from V and 5 bases from J, with 10 bases between. This CDR3 has 13 amino acids. The CDR3 DNA follows: TGCAGTGCTAGGTGGCGGGTAAATGAAAAACTGTTTTTT. Translated, it gives CSARWRVNEKLFF.

Ten or more counts support this clonotype. The V call is TRBV7-2, the J call TRBJ2-3; unclear D gene. The V end was cut by 6 bases, the J end by 5 bases, with 9 bases between. The germline V gene has CDR1 SGHTA and CDR2 FQGNSA. This CDR3 region has 12 residues. The CDR3 coding sequence is TGTGCCAGCAGATACGACGAAGATACGCAGTATTTT. Translated: CASRYDEDTQYF.

This chain connects TRBV18 to TRBJ1-3, with D maybe TRBD1 (6 bases). This CDR3 has 16 amino acids. Between the trimmed V and J ends, which lost 3 bases and 4 bases, there was a span of 16 bases. Germline assignment: CDR1 KGHSH and CDR2 LQKENI. CDR3 sequence reads: CASSPGHQAVGNTIYF. DNA for the CDR3: TGTGCCAGCTCACCGGGACACCAAGCGGTAGGAAACACCATATATTTT.

This clonotype was recorded many times. The J gene is TRBJ2-2, the V gene TRBV12-3 or TRBV12-4; a weak D match, TRBD2 (6 bases). This CDR3 comprises 14 residues. V lost 11 bases and J lost 6, with 19 bases in between. The CDR3: CAVLGGPLAGELFF. In DNA form, the CDR3 reads TGTGCCGTTCTGGGGGGTCCTCTGGCCGGGGAGCTGTTTTTT.

With regard to this clonotype: A junction boundary mismatches the germline segment, possibly from a read error. V is TRBV7-9 and J is TRBJ2-7; D may be TRBD1 (5 bases). Germline-derived CDR1 and CDR2 are SEHNR and FQNEAQ (reference sequence). The CDR3 has 14 amino acids. The CDR3: CASSPGTWGNERYF. The CDR3 DNA follows: TGTGCCAGCAGCCCCGGTACGTGGGGCAACGAGCGGTACTTC.

In its sample, this clonotype was seen a few times. This sequence joins TRBV7-2 and TRBJ2-2; D is perhaps TRBD1 (5 bases). This CDR3 is 15 amino acids long. In germline, CDR1 is SGHTA, CDR2 FQGNSA. Trimming took off 6 bases at V and 1 base at J, with 12 bases between the two ends. In DNA form, the CDR3 reads TGTGCCAGCAGGCGACAGTCTTTGAACACCGGGGAGCTGTTTTTT. Amino acids: CASRRQSLNTGELFF.

The V call is TRBV15, the J call TRBJ2-7; 8 nucleotides align to TRBD1. This CDR3 has 14 amino acids. V shed 6 bases, J shed 7 bases, and the junction held 11 bases outside the gene matches. The germline V gene encodes CDR1 LNHNV and CDR2 YYDKDF (reference sequence). This CDR3 reads CATRAPDRGYEQYF. The CDR3 DNA is TGTGCCACCAGGGCCCCCGACAGGGGATATGAGCAGTACTTC.

This clonotype was seen repeatedly, ten times or more. The V and J genes are TRBV20-1 and TRBJ2-7, with D tentatively TRBD1 or TRBD2 (5 bases each). The CDR3 has 12 residues. Trimming took 3 bases from V and 3 from J, leaving 9 bases between them. In germline, CDR1 is DFQATT, CDR2 SNEGSKA (reference sequence). The CDR3 DNA reads as TGCAGTGCTAGCCGGGACGGCTACGAGCAGTACTTC. Its translation: CSASRDGYEQYF.

This clonotype was picked up many times. The gene calls are TRBV6-4 and TRBJ2-3, with TRBD2 matching 11 bases. The CDR3 spans 15 residues. The junction had 11 bases not matched to a gene; V was cut back by 10 bases and J by 5 bases. The germline V gene has CDR1 MRHNA and CDR2 SNTAGT. The CDR3 is CATASIAGGQDTQYF. CDR3 DNA sequence: TGTGCCACCGCTTCCATAGCGGGGGGGCAAGATACGCAGTATTTT.

This chain links TRBV4-3 with TRBJ1-4; D is unclear. This CDR3 is 16 amino acids long. Deletions cut 0 bases from V and 3 bases from J, with 11 bases between. Germline assignment: CDR1 LGHNA and CDR2 YSLEER. CDR3 region: CASSQEALSSNEKLFF. CDR3 in DNA: TGCGCCAGCAGCCAAGAGGCTCTAAGCTCTAATGAAAAACTGTTTTTT.

In this sample, this clonotype turned up many times. The chain joins TRBV25-1 to TRBJ2-2; TRBD1 matches at 7 bases. Unmatched junction bases numbered 8, after V lost 8 bases and J lost 5 bases. The germline V gene has CDR1 MGHDK and CDR2 SYGVNS. The CDR3 length is 14 residues. DNA of the CDR3: TGTGCCAGCTCCCAGGGGGAATGGACCGGGGAGCTGTTTTTT. Translation: CASSQGEWTGELFF. Variable domain in full (rest from reference TRBV25-1 and TRBJ2-2): EADIYQTPRYLVIGTGKKITLECSQTMGHDKMYWYQQDPGMELHLIHYSYGVNSTEKGDLSSESTVSRIRTEHFPLTLESARPSHTSQYLCASSQGEWTGELFFGEGSRLTVL.